One TCR beta chain is described in this entry. This record belongs to a study of blood T cell repertoires in COVID-19. The CDR3 loop spans 14 amino acids. Germline-derived CDR1 and CDR2 are SEHNR and FQNEAQ (reference sequence). Trimming stripped 6 bases from V and 6 bases from J, with 18 bases between. Here immunoSEQ multiplex PCR was the method, and the copy in TCRdb shows in-frame clones only, minus some. The top ten hold roughly 0.91% of the sample, which has about 200,000 clones, 70% to 90% seen once. Patients at the Seattle site were enrolled during active infection and followed longitudinally. The clonotype comes from a man in his sixties with COVID-19, enrolled during active disease. Sequenced input: peripheral blood. The rearrangement uses TRBV7-9 and TRBJ2-7, with TRBD1 as a possible D gene (5 bases). CDR3 in amino acids: CASRSGRRAREQYF. In DNA, the CDR3 is TGTGCCAGCAGGTCGGGCCGCAGGGCTCGCGAGCAGTACTTC.